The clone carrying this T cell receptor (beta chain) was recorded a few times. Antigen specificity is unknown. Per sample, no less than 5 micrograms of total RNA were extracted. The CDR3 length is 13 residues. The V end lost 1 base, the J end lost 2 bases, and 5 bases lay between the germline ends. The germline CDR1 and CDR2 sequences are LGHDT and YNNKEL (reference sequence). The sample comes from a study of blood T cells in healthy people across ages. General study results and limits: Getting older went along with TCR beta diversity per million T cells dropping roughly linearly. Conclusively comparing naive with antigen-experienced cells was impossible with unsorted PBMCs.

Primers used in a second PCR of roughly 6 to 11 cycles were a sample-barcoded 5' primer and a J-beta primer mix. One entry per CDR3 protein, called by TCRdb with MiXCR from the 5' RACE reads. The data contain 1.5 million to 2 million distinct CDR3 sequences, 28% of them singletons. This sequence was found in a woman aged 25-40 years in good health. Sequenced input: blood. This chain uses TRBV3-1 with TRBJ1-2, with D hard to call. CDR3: CASSQAMNYGYTF. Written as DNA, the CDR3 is TGTGCCAGCAGCCAAGCCATGAACTATGGCTACACCTTC.